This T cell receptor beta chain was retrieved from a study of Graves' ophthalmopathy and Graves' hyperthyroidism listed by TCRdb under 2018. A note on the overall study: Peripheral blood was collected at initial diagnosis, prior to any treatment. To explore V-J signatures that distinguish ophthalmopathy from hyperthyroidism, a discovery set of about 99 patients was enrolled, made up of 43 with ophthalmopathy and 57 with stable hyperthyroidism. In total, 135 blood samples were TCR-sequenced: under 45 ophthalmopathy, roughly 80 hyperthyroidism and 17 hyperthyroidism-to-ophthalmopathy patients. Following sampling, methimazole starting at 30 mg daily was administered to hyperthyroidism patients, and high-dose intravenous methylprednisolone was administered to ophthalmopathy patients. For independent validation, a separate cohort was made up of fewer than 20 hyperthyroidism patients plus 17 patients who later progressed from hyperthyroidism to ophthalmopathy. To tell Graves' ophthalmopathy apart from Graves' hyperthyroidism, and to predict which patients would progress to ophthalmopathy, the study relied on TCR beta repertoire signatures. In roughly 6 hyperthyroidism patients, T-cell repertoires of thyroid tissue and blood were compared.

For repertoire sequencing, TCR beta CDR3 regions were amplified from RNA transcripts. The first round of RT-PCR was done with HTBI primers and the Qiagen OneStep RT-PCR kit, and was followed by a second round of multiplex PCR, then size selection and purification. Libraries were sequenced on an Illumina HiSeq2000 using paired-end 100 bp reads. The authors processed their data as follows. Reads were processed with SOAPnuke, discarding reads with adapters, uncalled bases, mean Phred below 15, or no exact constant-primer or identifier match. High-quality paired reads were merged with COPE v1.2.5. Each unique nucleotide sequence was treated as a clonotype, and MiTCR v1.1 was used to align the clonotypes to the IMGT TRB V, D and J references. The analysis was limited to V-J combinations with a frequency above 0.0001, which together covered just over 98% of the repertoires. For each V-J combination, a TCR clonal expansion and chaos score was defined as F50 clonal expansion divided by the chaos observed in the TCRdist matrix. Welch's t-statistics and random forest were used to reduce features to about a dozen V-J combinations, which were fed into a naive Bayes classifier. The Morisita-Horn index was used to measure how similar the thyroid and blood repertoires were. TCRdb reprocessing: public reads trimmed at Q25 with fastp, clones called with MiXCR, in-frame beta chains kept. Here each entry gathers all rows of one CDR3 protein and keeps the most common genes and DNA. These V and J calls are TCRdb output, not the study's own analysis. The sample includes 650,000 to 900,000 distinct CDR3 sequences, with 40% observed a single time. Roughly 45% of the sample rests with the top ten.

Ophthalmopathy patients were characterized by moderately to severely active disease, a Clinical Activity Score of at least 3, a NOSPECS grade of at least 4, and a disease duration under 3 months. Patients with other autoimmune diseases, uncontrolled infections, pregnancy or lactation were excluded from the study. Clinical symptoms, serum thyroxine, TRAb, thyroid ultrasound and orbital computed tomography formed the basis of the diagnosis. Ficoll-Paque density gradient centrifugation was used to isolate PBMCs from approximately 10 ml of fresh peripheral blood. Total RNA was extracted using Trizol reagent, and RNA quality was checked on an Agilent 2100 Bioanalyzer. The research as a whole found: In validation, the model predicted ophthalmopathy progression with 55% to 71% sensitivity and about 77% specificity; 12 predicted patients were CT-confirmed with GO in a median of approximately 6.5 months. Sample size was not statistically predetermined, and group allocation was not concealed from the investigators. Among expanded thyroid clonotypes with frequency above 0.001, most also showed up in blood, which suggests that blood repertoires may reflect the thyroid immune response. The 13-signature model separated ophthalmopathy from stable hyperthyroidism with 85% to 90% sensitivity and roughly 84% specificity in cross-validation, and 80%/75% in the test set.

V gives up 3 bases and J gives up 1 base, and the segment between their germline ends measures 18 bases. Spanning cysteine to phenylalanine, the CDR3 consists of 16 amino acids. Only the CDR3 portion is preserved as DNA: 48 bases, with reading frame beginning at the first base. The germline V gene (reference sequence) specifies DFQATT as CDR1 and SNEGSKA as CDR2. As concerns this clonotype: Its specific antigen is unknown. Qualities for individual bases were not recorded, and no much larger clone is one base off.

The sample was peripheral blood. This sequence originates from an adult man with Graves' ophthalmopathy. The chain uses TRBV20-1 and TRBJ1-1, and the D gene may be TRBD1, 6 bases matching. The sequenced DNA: TGCAGTGCTAGTCCTCTGAGCCGGGACACGAACACTGAAGCTTTCTTT. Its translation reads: CSASPLSRDTNTEAFF.